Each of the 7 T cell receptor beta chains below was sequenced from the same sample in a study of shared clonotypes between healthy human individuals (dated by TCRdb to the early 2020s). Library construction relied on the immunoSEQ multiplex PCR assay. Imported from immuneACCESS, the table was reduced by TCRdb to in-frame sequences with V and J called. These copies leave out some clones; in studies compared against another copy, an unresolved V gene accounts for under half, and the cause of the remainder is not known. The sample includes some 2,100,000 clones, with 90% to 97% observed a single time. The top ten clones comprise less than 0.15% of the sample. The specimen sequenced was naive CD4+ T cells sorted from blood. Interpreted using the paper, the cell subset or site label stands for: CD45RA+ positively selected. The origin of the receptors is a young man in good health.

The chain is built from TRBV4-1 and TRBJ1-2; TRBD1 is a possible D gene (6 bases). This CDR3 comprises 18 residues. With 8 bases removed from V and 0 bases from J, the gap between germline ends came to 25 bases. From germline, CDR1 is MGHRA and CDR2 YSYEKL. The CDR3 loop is CASLRSGHLLLANYGYTF. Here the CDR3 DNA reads TGCGCCAGCCTTAGATCGGGACACCTCTTATTAGCTAACTATGGCTACACCTTC.

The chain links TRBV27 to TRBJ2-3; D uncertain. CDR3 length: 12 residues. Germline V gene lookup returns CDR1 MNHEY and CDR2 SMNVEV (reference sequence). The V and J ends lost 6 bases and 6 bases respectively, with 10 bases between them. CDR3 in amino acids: CASSTSRDTQYF. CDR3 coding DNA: TGTGCCAGCAGCACCTCCCGGGATACGCAGTATTTT.

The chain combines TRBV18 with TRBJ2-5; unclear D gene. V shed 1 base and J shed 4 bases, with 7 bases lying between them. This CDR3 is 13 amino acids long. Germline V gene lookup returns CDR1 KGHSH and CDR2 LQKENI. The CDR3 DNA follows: TGTGCCAGCTCACCACAACAGCGAGAGACCCAGTACTTC. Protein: CASSPQQRETQYF. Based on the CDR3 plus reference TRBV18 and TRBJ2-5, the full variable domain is NAGVMQNPRHLVRRRGQEARLRCSPMKGHSHVYWYRQLPEEGLKFMVYLQKENIIDESGMPKERFSAEFPKEGPSILRIQQVVRGDSAAYFCASSPQQRETQYFGPGTRLLVL.

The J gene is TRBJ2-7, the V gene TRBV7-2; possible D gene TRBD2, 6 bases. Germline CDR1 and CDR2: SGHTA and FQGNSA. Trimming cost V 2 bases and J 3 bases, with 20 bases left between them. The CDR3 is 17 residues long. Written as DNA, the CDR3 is TGTGCCAGCAGCTTAAAAAAGGGGAGCGGGCTAATCTACGAGCAGTACTTC. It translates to CASSLKKGSGLIYEQYF.

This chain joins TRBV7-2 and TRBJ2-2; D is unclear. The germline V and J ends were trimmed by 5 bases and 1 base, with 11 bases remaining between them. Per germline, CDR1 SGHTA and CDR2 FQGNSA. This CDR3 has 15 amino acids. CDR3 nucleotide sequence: TGTGCCAGCAGCCTGAGGAGTCTGAACACCGGGGAGCTGTTTTTT. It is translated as CASSLRSLNTGELFF. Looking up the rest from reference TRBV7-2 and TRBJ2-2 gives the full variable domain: GAGVSQSPSNKVTEKGKDVELRCDPISGHTALYWYRQSLGQGLEFLIYFQGNSAPDKSGLPSDRFSAERTGGSVSTLTIQRTQQEDSAVYLCASSLRSLNTGELFFGEGSRLTVL.

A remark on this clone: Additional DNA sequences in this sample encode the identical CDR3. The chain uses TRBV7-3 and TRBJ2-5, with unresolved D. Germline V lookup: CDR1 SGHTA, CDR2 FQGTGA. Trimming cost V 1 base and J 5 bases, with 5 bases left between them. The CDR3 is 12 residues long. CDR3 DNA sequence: TGTGCCAGCAGCTTAAAGGGCGAGACCCAGTACTTC. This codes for CASSLKGETQYF.

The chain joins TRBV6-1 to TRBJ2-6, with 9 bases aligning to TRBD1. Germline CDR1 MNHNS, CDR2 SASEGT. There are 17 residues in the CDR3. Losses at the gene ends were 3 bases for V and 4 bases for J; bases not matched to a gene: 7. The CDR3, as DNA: TGTGCCAGCAGTGACTTACAGGGGGCGGCAGGGGCCAACGTCCTGACTTTC. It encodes CASSDLQGAAGANVLTF.